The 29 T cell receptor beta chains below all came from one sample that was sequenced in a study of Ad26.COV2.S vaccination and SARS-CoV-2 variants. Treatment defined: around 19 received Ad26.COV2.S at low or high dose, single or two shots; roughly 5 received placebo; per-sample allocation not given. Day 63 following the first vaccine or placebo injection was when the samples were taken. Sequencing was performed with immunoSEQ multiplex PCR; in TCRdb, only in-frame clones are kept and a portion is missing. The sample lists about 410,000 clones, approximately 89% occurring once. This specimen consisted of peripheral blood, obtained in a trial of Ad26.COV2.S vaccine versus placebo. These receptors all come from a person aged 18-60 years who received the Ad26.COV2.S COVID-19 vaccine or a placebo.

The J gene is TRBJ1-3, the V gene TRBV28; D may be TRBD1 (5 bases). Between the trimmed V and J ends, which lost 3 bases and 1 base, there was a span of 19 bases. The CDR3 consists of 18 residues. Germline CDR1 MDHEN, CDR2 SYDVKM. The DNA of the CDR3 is TGTGCCAGCAGTTTCTTGGGCAGGGAAGTGTTATCTGGAAACACCATATATTTT. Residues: CASSFLGREVLSGNTIYF.

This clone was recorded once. In DNA form, the CDR3 reads TGTGCCAGCAGCCCGGGTAGCGGGAGGTTTGAGACCCAGTACTTC. Its protein is CASSPGSGRFETQYF. This chain joins TRBV7-3 and TRBJ2-5; TRBD2 matches at 10 bases. Germline V gene lookup returns CDR1 SGHTA and CDR2 FQGTGA. This CDR3 region has 15 residues. Unmatched junction bases numbered 8, after V lost 5 bases and J lost 5 bases.

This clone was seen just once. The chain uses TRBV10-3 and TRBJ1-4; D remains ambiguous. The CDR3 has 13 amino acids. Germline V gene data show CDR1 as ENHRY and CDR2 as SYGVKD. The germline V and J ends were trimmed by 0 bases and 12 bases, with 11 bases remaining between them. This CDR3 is CAISESRVSELFF. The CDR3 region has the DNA TGTGCCATCAGTGAGTCAAGGGTGTCTGAACTGTTTTTT.

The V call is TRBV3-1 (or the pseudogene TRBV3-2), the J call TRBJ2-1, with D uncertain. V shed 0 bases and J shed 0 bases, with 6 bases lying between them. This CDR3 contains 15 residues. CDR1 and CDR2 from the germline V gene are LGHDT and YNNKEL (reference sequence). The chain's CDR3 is CASSQEGSSYNEQFF. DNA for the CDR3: TGTGCCAGCAGCCAAGAAGGCAGCTCCTACAATGAGCAGTTCTTC.

As DNA, the CDR3 is TGCAGTGCTAGCCGGGGGGGTAAACTGTTTTTT. This sequence encodes CSASRGGKLFF. The chain joins TRBV20-1 to TRBJ1-4, with D possibly TRBD1 on 5 matching bases. CDR3 length: 11 residues. Trimming removed 3 bases at V and 11 bases at J, with 10 bases between. In germline, CDR1 is DFQATT, CDR2 SNEGSKA (reference sequence).

CDR3 loop: CASSLKAPGLAVSYEQYF. CDR3 nucleotide sequence: TGTGCCAGCAGCTTAAAGGCCCCCGGACTAGCGGTCTCCTACGAGCAGTACTTC. The genes are TRBV7-3 and TRBJ2-7, with TRBD2 matching 10 bases. CDR3 size: 18 residues. V trimming: 1 base; J trimming: 0 bases; junction bases outside the gene matches: 9. CDR1 and CDR2 from the germline V gene are SGHTA and FQGTGA. The full variable domain, with the rest looked up from reference TRBV7-3 and TRBJ2-7, is GAGVSQTPSNKVTEKGKYVELRCDPISGHTALYWYRQSLGQGPEFLIYFQGTGAADDSGLPNDRFFAVRPEGSVSTLKIQRTERGDSAVYLCASSLKAPGLAVSYEQYFGPGTRLTVT.

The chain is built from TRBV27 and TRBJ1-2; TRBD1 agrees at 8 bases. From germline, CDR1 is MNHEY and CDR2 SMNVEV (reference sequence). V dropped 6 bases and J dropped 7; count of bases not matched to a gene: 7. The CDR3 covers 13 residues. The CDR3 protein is CASRPDRVAGYTF. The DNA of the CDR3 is TGTGCCAGCAGACCGGACAGGGTGGCTGGCTACACCTTC.

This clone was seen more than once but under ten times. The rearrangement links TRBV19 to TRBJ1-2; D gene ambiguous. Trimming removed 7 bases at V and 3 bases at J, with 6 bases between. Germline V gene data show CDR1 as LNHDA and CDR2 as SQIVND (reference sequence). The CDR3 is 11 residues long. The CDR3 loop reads CASMLDYGYTF. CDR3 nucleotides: TGTGCCAGTATGTTGGACTATGGCTACACCTTC.

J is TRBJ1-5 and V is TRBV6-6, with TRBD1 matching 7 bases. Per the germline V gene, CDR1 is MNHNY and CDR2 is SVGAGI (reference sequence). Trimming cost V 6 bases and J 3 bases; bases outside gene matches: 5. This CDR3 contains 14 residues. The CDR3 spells CASRITGVNQPQHF. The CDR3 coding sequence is TGTGCCAGCAGAATAACAGGGGTCAATCAGCCCCAGCATTTT.

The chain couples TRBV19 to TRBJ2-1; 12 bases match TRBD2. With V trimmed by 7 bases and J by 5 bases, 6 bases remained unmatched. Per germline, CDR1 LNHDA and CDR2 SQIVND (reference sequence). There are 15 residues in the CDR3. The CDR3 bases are TGTGCCAGTAAGGGACTAGCGGGCCTGAACAATGAGCAGTTCTTC. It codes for CASKGLAGLNNEQFF.

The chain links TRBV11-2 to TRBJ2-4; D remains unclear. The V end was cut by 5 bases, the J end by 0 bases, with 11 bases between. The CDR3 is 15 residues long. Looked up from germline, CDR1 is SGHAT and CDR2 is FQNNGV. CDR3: CASSPAAVAKNIQYF. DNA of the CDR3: TGTGCCAGCAGCCCGGCCGCAGTAGCCAAAAACATTCAGTACTTC.

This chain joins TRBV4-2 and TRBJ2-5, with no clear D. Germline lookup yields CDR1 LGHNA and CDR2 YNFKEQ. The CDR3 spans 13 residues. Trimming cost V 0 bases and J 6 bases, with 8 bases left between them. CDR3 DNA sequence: TGTGCCAGCAGCCAAGAGAGTAGACAGACCCAGTACTTC. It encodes CASSQESRQTQYF.

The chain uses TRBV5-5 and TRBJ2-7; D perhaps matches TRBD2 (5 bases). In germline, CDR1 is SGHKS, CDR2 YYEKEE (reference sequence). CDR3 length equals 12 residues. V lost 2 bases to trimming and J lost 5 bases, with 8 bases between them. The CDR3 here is CASSFDGDEQYF. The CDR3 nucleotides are TGTGCCAGCAGCTTCGACGGGGACGAGCAGTACTTC.

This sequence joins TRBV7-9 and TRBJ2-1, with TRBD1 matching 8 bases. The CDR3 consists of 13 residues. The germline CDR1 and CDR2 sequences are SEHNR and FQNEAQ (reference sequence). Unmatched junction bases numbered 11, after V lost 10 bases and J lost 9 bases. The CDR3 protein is CATGQVKNSEQFF. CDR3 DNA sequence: TGTGCCACGGGACAGGTCAAAAATAGTGAGCAGTTCTTC.

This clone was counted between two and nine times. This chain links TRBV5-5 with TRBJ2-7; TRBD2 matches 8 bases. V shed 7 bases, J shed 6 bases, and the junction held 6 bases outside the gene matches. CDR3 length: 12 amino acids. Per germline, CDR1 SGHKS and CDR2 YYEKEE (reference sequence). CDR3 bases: TGTGCCAGCTTCCAACGGGGGGGCGAGCAGTACTTC. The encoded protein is CASFQRGGEQYF.

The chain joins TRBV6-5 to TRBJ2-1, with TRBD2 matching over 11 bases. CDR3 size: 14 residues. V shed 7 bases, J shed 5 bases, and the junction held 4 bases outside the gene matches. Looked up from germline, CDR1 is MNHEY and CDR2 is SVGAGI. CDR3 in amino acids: CASTLGLADNEQFF. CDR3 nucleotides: TGTGCCAGCACCTTGGGACTAGCGGACAATGAGCAGTTCTTC.

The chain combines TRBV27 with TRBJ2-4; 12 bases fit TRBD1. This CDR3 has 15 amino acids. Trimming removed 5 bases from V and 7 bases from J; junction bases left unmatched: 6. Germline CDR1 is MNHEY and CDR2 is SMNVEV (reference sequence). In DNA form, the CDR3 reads TGTGCCAGCAGTGGCGGGACAGGGGGCTGGAACATTCAGTACTTC. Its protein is CASSGGTGGWNIQYF.

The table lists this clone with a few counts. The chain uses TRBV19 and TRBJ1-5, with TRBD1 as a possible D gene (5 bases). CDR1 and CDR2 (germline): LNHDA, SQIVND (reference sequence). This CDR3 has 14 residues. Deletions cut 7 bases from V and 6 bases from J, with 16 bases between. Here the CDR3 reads CASTDSQGGQPQHF. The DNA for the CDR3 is TGTGCCAGTACCGACAGTCAGGGAGGTCAGCCCCAGCATTTT. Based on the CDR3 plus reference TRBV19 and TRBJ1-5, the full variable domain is DGGITQSPKYLFRKEGQNVTLSCEQNLNHDAMYWYRQDPGQGLRLIYYSQIVNDFQKGDIAEGYSVSREKKESFPLTVTSAQKNPTAFYLCASTDSQGGQPQHFGDGTRLSIL.

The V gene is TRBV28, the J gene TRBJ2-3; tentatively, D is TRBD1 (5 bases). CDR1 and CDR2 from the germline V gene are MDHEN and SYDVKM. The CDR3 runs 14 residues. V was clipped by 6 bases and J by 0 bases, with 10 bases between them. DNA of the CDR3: TGTGCCAGCAGCGGACAATCTAGCACAGATACGCAGTATTTT. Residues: CASSGQSSTDTQYF.

Here the CDR3 reads CASSPFVGEKLFF. CDR3 DNA: TGTGCCAGCAGCCCGTTCGTGGGCGAAAAACTGTTTTTT. The chain carries TRBV5-4 and TRBJ1-4; D gene unclear. Germline V lookup: CDR1 SGHNT, CDR2 YYREEE (reference sequence). The CDR3 has 13 amino acids. With 4 bases removed from V and 8 bases from J, the gap between germline ends came to 12 bases.

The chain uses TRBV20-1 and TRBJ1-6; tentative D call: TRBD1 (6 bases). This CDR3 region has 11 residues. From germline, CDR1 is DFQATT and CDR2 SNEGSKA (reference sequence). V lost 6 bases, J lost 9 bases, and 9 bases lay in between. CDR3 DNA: TGCAGTGCCACAGGGAGTTCACCCCTCCACTTT. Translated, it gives CSATGSSPLHF.

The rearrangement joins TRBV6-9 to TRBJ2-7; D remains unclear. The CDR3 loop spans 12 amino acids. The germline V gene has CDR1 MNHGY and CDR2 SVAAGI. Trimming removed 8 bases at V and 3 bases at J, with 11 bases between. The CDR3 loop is CASRATDYEQYF. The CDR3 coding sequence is TGTGCCAGCCGGGCCACGGACTACGAGCAGTACTTC.

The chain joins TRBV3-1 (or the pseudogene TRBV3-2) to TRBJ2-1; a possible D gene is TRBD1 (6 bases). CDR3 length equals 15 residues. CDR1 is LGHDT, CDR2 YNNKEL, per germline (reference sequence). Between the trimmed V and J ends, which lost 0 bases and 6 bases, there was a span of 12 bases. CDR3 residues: CASSQDFGTSNEQFF. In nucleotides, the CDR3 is TGTGCCAGCAGCCAAGATTTCGGGACAAGCAATGAGCAGTTCTTC.

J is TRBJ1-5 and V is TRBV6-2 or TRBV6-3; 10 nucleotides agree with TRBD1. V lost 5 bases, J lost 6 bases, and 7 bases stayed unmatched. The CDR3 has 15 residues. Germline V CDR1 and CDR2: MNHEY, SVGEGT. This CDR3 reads CASSAWDRGGQPQHF. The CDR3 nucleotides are TGTGCCAGCAGTGCTTGGGACAGGGGAGGTCAGCCCCAGCATTTT.

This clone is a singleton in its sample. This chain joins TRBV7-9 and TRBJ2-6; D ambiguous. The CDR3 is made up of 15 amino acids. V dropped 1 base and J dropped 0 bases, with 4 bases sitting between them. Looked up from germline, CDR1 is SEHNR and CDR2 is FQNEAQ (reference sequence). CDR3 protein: CASSLGISGANVLTF. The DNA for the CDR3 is TGTGCCAGCAGCTTAGGGATCTCTGGGGCCAACGTCCTGACTTTC. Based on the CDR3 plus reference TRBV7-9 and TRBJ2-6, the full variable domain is DTGVSQNPRHKITKRGQNVTFRCDPISEHNRLYWYRQTLGQGPEFLTYFQNEAQLEKSRLLSDRFSAERPKGSFSTLEIQRTEQGDSAMYLCASSLGISGANVLTFGAGSRLTVL.

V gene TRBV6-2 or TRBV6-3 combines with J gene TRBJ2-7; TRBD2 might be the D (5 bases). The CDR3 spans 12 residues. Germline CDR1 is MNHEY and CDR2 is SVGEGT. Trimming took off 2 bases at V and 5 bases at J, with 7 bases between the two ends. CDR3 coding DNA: TGTGCCAGCAGTTACAGGCGGGACGAGCAGTACTTC. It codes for CASSYRRDEQYF.

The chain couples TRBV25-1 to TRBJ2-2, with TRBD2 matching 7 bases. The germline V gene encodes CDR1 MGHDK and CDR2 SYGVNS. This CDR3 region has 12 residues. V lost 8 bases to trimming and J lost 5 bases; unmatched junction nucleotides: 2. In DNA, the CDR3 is TGTGCCAGCGGGAGGGGTACCGGGGAGCTGTTTTTT. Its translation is CASGRGTGELFF.

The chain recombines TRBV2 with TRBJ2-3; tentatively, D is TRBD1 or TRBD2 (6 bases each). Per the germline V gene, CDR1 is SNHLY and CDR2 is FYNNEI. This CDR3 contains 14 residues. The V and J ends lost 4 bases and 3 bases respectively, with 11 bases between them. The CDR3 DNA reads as TGTGCCAGCAGTGTAGGGGGGCAAACAGATACGCAGTATTTT. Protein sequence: CASSVGGQTDTQYF.

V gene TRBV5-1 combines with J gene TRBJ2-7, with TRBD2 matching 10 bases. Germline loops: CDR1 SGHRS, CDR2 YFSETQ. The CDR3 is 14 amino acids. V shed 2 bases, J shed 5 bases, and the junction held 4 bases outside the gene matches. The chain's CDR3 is CASSLAGGPDEQYF. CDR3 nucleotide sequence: TGCGCCAGCAGCTTAGCGGGAGGGCCTGACGAGCAGTACTTC.